The next 10 T cell receptor beta chains were all read from a single sample in a study of T cell responses to AZD1222 COVID-19 vaccine. Measured with immunoSEQ multiplex PCR; TCRdb has only the in-frame clones, and not every one. Of some 140,000 clones in the sample, roughly 90% were seen once. The sample in question was peripheral blood, obtained on day 0 of AZD1222 vaccination. The origin of the receptors is an adult in good health.

The chain recombines TRBV27 with TRBJ2-3; unclear D gene. The V and J ends lost 0 bases and 3 bases respectively, with 7 bases between them. Germline loops: CDR1 MNHEY, CDR2 SMNVEV (reference sequence). This CDR3 has 14 amino acids. The DNA for the CDR3 is TGTGCCAGCAGTTTATCGTACGGTACAGATACGCAGTATTTT. Amino acid sequence: CASSLSYGTDTQYF.

The chain combines TRBV19 with TRBJ1-1; the match to TRBD1 covers 7 bases. The length of the CDR3 is 18 residues. CDR1 LNHDA and CDR2 SQIVND come from the germline V gene (reference sequence). V was pared by 2 bases and J by 6 bases, with 18 bases of the junction left unmatched. CDR3 DNA: TGTGCCAGTAGTATATTAACCGTAGGAGGGGGCAGGCAGGCTGAAGCTTTCTTT. Translating gives CASSILTVGGGRQAEAFF.

On this clone itself: Additional DNA sequences in this sample encode the identical CDR3. The chain has TRBV9 and TRBJ2-3, with D unresolved. The CDR3 is 12 residues long. Germline V gene sequence: CDR1 SGDLS, CDR2 YYNGEE. V gave up 0 bases and J gave up 3 bases, with 2 bases separating them. This chain's CDR3 is CASSVGTDTQYF. CDR3 DNA: TGTGCCAGCAGCGTAGGGACAGATACGCAGTATTTT.

The gene calls are TRBV7-3 and TRBJ1-1; D remains unclear. CDR1 is SGHTA, CDR2 FQGTGA, per germline. Trimming removed 1 base from V and 2 bases from J, with 11 bases in between. This CDR3 region has 15 residues. CDR3 region: CASSLMGRGNTEAFF. The CDR3 region has the DNA TGTGCCAGCAGCTTAATGGGCCGGGGTAACACTGAAGCTTTCTTT. Supplemented by reference TRBV7-3 and TRBJ1-1, the full variable domain reads GAGVSQTPSNKVTEKGKYVELRCDPISGHTALYWYRQSLGQGPEFLIYFQGTGAADDSGLPNDRFFAVRPEGSVSTLKIQRTERGDSAVYLCASSLMGRGNTEAFFGQGTRLTVV.

This sequence joins TRBV3-1 (or the pseudogene TRBV3-2) and TRBJ1-2; D gene ambiguous. Germline CDR1 LGHDT, CDR2 YNNKEL (reference sequence). V was cut by 1 base and J by 1 base, with 10 bases left in between. The CDR3 runs 15 residues. The CDR3 spells CASSQGAGLNYGYTF. The CDR3 nucleotides are TGTGCCAGCAGCCAAGGGGCGGGTCTTAACTATGGCTACACCTTC.

The chain employs TRBV18 and TRBJ2-7, with D perhaps matching TRBD1 or TRBD2 (5 bases each). Trimming took off 6 bases at V and 5 bases at J, with 11 bases between the two ends. CDR1 and CDR2 (germline): KGHSH, LQKENI. This CDR3 has 12 amino acids. The CDR3 is CASSTMGDEQYF. The CDR3 nucleotides are TGTGCCAGCTCCACCATGGGGGACGAGCAGTACTTC.

The J gene is TRBJ2-7, the V gene TRBV6-1; 10 nucleotides match TRBD1. The CDR3 spans 16 residues. With V trimmed by 1 base and J by 4 bases, 7 bases remained unmatched. CDR1 and CDR2 (germline): MNHNS, SASEGT. CDR3 bases: TGTGCCAGCAGTGAAGAGGGACAGGGGACGCGGTACGAGCAGTACTTC. Its translation: CASSEEGQGTRYEQYF.

The chain combines TRBV5-4 with TRBJ2-2; 13 bases are shared with TRBD2. Germline CDR1 is SGHNT and CDR2 is YYREEE (reference sequence). V lost 4 bases to trimming and J lost 1 base; unmatched junction nucleotides: 4. The CDR3 contains 17 residues. The CDR3 reads CASSPGLAGVNTGELFF. Written as DNA, the CDR3 is TGTGCCAGCAGCCCCGGACTAGCGGGGGTGAACACCGGGGAGCTGTTTTTT.

The chain combines TRBV6-4 with TRBJ1-1, with 12 positions matching TRBD1. Germline CDR1 reads MRHNA; CDR2 reads SNTAGT. The J segment lost 5 bases and the V segment lost 7 bases, leaving 8 bases of the junction unmatched. There are 15 residues in the CDR3. In DNA, the CDR3 is TGTGCCAGCATACCGGGACAGGGGGCAAGGACTGAAGCTTTCTTT. Residues: CASIPGQGARTEAFF.

V gene TRBV15 combines with J gene TRBJ2-2; a possible D gene is TRBD1 (5 bases). V was cut by 3 bases and J by 1 base, with 9 bases left in between. The germline CDR1 and CDR2 sequences are LNHNV and YYDKDF (reference sequence). The CDR3 spans 15 residues. The CDR3 protein is CATSRDTQNTGELFF. CDR3 in DNA: TGTGCCACCAGCAGGGACACCCAGAACACCGGGGAGCTGTTTTTT. The whole variable domain, remainder taken from reference TRBV15 and TRBJ2-2, is DAMVIQNPRYQVTQFGKPVTLSCSQTLNHNVMYWYQQKSSQAPKLLFHYYDKDFNNEADTPDNFQSRRPNTSFCFLDIRSPGLGDTAMYLCATSRDTQNTGELFFGEGSRLTVL.